These T cell receptor beta chains were read from a single sample in a study of blood T cells in healthy people across ages. TCRdb re-called the 5' RACE reads through MiXCR, storing one row per CDR3 protein. The sample contains some 760,000 distinct CDR3 sequences, 25% of which appear only once. The same data also contributed to another study, on T cells of mothers and their children.

The sequencing input was blood. The receptors stem from a boy between 5 and 17 years old in good health. CDR3s include the opening cysteine and the closing phenylalanine or tryptophan. Each record gives: D gene, clone size, J gene, V gene, CDR3 protein, CDR3 DNA. A D gene is named only where the DNA matches it firmly. Some rows mark clone size as missing; the rest say once, few, many or name a class of expanded clone.

-,-,TRBJ2-7,TRBV28,CASIPTSQGTYEQYF,TGTGCCAGCATCCCAACGTCGCAGGGTACCTACGAGCAGTACTTC
TRBD1,few,TRBJ2-5,TRBV28,CASTLQGSDETQYF,TGTGCCAGCACCCTACAGGGGTCGGACGAGACCCAGTACTTC
TRBD2,few,TRBJ2-2,TRBV4-1,CASSRGSLAVNTGELFF,TGCGCCAGCAGTAGGGGCTCTCTAGCGGTTAACACCGGGGAGCTGTTTTTT
-,few,TRBJ2-6,TRBV6-5,CASSRLSSGANVLTF,TGTGCCAGCAGCCGTTTAAGCTCTGGGGCCAACGTCCTGACTTTC
-,few,TRBJ1-1,TRBV5-4,CASSLDSRGWRDTEAFF,TGTGCCAGCAGCTTGGATTCCAGGGGTTGGAGGGACACTGAAGCTTTCTTT
TRBD2,-,TRBJ2-1,TRBV24-1,CATSDFSAGGSYNEQFF,TGTGCCACCAGTGATTTCTCAGCGGGGGGGTCCTACAATGAGCAGTTCTTC
-,-,TRBJ2-1,TRBV10-3,CAITDQTDEQFF,TGTGCCATCACGGATCAAACCGATGAGCAGTTCTTC
-,-,TRBJ1-2,TRBV11-2,CTSSFGFEILNYGYTF,TGTACCAGCAGCTTCGGTTTTGAGATCCTTAACTATGGCTACACCTTC
TRBD1,-,TRBJ2-7,TRBV20-1,CSANDRGASYEQYF,TGCAGTGCTAACGACAGGGGAGCCTCCTACGAGCAGTACTTC
-,-,TRBJ1-2,TRBV29-1,CSVVPGGADGYTF,TGCAGCGTTGTCCCCGGGGGCGCGGATGGCTACACCTTC
-,-,TRBJ2-6,TRBV27,CASSSPQVWPGANVLTF,TGTGCCAGCAGTTCACCGCAGGTTTGGCCTGGGGCCAACGTCCTGACTTTC
TRBD2,-,TRBJ2-5,TRBV10-3,CAISAGLADETQYF,TGTGCCATCAGTGCCGGGCTAGCGGATGAGACCCAGTACTTC
-,-,TRBJ1-1,TRBV7-9,CASSEDGQTEAFF,TGTGCCAGCAGCGAAGACGGGCAGACTGAAGCTTTCTTT
TRBD2,-,TRBJ2-1,TRBV7-3,CASSLAGGDNEQFF,TGTGCCAGCAGCTTAGCGGGAGGGGACAATGAGCAGTTCTTC
TRBD2,few,TRBJ2-2,TRBV12-3/TRBV12-4,CASSLVRGGSAGELFF,TGTGCCAGCAGTTTAGTCCGGGGGGGCTCGGCCGGGGAGCTGTTTTTT
TRBD1,few,TRBJ1-5,TRBV13,CASSAGQHQPQHF,TGTGCCAGCAGCGCGGGACAGCATCAGCCCCAGCATTTT
-,few,TRBJ2-3,TRBV19,CAVRSPSDADTQYF,TGTGCCGTCCGATCTCCTTCCGACGCAGATACGCAGTATTTT
-,-,TRBJ2-1,TRBV12-3/TRBV12-4,CASSSVRGAGGNEQFF,TGTGCCAGCAGTTCCGTTCGGGGGGCCGGGGGGAATGAGCAGTTCTTC
-,-,TRBJ2-5,TRBV28,CASRETKQETQYF,TGTGCCAGCAGGGAAACCAAACAAGAGACCCAGTACTTC
-,few,TRBJ1-6,TRBV7-3,CASSLMSGRDSPLHF,TGTGCCAGCAGCTTAATGTCCGGGCGGGATTCACCCCTCCACTTT
TRBD2,few,TRBJ2-3,TRBV5-1,CASSLAEGGSADTQYF,TGCGCCAGCAGCTTGGCCGAGGGAGGGTCCGCAGATACGCAGTATTTT
TRBD1,few,TRBJ1-4,TRBV7-2,CASSLRQGGGEKLFF,TGTGCCAGCAGCTTACGACAGGGAGGGGGTGAAAAACTGTTTTTT
-,-,TRBJ2-4,TRBV20-1,CSAIGGAKNIQYF,TGCAGTGCAATAGGGGGGGCCAAAAACATTCAGTACTTC
-,-,TRBJ2-3,TRBV11-2,CASRSLTALTQYF,TGTGCCAGCAGATCACTAACGGCCCTCACGCAGTATTTT
TRBD1,few,TRBJ1-1,TRBV6-1,CASNSGGATEAFF,TGTGCCAGCAATTCAGGGGGCGCGACTGAAGCTTTCTTT
-,few,TRBJ2-7,TRBV20-1,CSARDLSHEQYF,TGCAGTGCTAGAGATCTCTCCCACGAGCAGTACTTC
TRBD1,few,TRBJ2-7,TRBV5-1,CASSNRGPRAYEQYF,TGCGCCAGCAGCAACAGGGGTCCTCGGGCCTACGAGCAGTACTTC
TRBD1,-,TRBJ1-6,TRBV3-1,CASSQGTGYNSPLHF,TGTGCCAGCAGCCAAGGGACAGGGTATAATTCACCCCTCCACTTT
-,few,TRBJ2-1,TRBV6-2/TRBV6-3,CASSSVIIIDRGEQFF,TGTGCCAGCAGCAGTGTCATCATCATTGACAGAGGGGAGCAGTTCTTC
TRBD1,few,TRBJ2-5,TRBV7-9,CASSSPDRGYLETQYF,TGTGCCAGCAGCTCCCCAGACAGGGGATATCTGGAGACCCAGTACTTC
-,few,TRBJ1-4,TRBV6-1,CASSEFHGTNEKLFF,TGTGCCAGCAGTGAATTTCACGGTACTAATGAAAAACTGTTTTTT
TRBD2,few,TRBJ2-1,TRBV2,CASSEGTSSNEQFF,TGTGCCAGCAGTGAGGGGACTAGCAGCAATGAGCAGTTCTTC
-,-,TRBJ2-5,TRBV7-9,CASSSKDSENETQYF,TGTGCCAGCAGCTCAAAGGACAGCGAAAACGAGACCCAGTACTTC
TRBD2,-,TRBJ2-7,TRBV2,CASSVSGGTYEQYF,TGTGCCAGCAGTGTATCGGGGGGAACCTACGAGCAGTACTTC
TRBD2,-,TRBJ2-1,TRBV5-1,CASSPGLNGDEQFF,TGCGCCAGCAGCCCGGGACTAAATGGCGATGAGCAGTTCTTC
TRBD2,-,TRBJ2-1,TRBV25-1,CASNPPSGGETLEQFF,TGTGCCAGCAACCCACCTAGCGGTGGCGAAACCCTTGAGCAGTTCTTC
-,few,TRBJ1-2,TRBV20-1,CSALRRVYGYTF,TGCAGTGCTCTTAGACGGGTCTATGGCTACACCTTC
-,-,TRBJ1-5,TRBV12-3/TRBV12-4,CASSLDVNSNQPQHF,TGTGCCAGCAGTTTAGACGTGAATAGCAATCAGCCCCAGCATTTT
-,few,TRBJ2-5,TRBV27,CASSPWTGFQETQYF,TGTGCCAGCAGTCCGTGGACCGGATTTCAAGAGACCCAGTACTTC
-,few,TRBJ2-6,TRBV5-1,CASSLEGQRSGANVLTF,TGCGCCAGCAGCTTGGAGGGACAACGTTCTGGGGCCAACGTCCTGACTTTC
TRBD2,-,TRBJ2-1,TRBV7-3,CASSPGGSGRRDEQFF,TGTGCCAGCAGCCCGGGGGGTAGCGGGAGAAGGGATGAGCAGTTCTTC
-,-,TRBJ2-7,TRBV10-3,CAINAGADEQYF,TGTGCCATCAATGCGGGGGCAGACGAGCAGTACTTC
TRBD1,few,TRBJ1-4,TRBV19,CASSMFRYGTATNEKLFF,TGTGCCAGTAGTATGTTTCGGTATGGGACAGCAACTAATGAAAAACTGTTTTTT
-,-,TRBJ2-1,TRBV7-8,CASSSKGGKAAGNEQFF,TGTGCCAGCAGCTCTAAGGGGGGGAAAGCAGCCGGCAATGAGCAGTTCTTC
-,few,TRBJ1-1,TRBV29-1,CSVEDLTEAFF,TGCAGCGTTGAAGATCTCACTGAAGCTTTCTTT
-,-,TRBJ2-7,TRBV6-2/TRBV6-3,CASSYRLVSYEQYF,TGTGCCAGCAGTTACCGGCTAGTTTCCTACGAGCAGTACTTC